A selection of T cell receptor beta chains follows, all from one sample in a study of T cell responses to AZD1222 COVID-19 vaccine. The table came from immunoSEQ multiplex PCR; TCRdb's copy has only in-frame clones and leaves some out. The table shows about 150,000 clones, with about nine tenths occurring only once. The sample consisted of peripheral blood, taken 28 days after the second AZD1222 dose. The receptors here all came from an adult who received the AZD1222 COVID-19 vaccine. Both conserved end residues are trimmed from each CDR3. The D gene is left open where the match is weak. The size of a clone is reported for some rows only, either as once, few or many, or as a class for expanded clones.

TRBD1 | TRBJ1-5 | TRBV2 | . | ASSVVGGGQPQH
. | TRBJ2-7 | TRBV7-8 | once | ASSFQTGYEQY
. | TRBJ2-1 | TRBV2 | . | ASSEWGPQGSYNEQF
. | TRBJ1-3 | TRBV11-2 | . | ASSLAGDTIY
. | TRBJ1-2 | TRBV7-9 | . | ASSLAFPSHGYT
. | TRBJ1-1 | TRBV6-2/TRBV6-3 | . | ASSLKGGTEAF
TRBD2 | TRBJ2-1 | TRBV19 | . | ASSIGLAGYNEQF
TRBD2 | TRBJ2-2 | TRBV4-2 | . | ASSQGGGNTGELF
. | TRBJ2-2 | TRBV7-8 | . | ASSLATGNTGELF
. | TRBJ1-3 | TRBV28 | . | ASTAQGFGNTIY
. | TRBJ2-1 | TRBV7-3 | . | ASSPRTGLSYNEQF
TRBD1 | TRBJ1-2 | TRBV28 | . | ASTLGTGINYGYT
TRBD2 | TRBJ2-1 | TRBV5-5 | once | ASSLRVGLAGNNEQF
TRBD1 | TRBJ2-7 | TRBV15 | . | ATSRADGQGYEQY
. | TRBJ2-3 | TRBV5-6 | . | ASSLGYSSYGDTQY
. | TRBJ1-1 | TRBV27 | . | ASSQRTGFEAF
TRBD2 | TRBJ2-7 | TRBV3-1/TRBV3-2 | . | ASSKSGRGSYEQY
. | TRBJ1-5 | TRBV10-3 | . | ASRPDKNQPQH
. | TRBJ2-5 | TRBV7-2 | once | ASSLGAGYRAQY
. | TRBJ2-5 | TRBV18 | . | ASSPASTGETQY
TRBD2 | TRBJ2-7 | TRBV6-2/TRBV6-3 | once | ASSYPGLAGHEQY
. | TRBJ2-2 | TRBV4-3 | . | ASSQDLLLNTGELF
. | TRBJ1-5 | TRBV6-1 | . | ASSERQGGSNQPQH
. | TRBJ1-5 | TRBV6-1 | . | ASSEPTAQH
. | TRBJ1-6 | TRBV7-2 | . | ASSLGRGNSPLH
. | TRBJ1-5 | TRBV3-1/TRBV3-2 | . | ASSLNRAQPQH
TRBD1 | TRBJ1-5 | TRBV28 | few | ASSLLGGIGNQPQH
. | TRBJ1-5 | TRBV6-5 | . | ASSSDRNQPQH
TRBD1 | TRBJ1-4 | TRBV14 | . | ASSQGGTGWKKLF
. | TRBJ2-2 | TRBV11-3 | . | ASSPHLGGRPTGELF
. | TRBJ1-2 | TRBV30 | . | AWSVVGPVNGYT
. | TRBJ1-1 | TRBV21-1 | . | ASSNFETGKTEAF
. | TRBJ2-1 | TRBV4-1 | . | ASSQGPGNAQF
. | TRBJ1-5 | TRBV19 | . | ASTTGYSNQPQH
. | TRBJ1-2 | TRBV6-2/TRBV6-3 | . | ASSYSAPAQGSYGYT
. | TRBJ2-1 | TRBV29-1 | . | SSTGHLYNEQF
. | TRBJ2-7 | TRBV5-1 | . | ASSLKGAEQY
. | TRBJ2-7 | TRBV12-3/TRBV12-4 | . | ASSLGYEQY
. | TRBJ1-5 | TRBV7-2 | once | ASRKDSSNQPQH
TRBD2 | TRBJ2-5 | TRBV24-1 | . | ATSDWGKLSGTASKETQY
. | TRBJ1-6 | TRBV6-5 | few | ASSLRQSNSPLH
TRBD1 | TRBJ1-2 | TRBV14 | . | ASSQVGQGGGYT
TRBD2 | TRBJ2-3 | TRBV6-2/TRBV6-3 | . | ASSFRLAGGRGTDTQY
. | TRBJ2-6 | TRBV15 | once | ATSREREEGLSGANVLT
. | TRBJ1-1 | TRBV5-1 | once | ASSLLTGGKTEAF
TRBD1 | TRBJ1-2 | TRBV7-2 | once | ASSGQGLGEYGYT
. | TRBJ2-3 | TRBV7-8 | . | ASSYRDGDTDTQY
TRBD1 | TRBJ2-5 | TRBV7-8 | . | ASSGGQGLGETQY
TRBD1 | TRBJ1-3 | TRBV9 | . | ASSTPLTGGSSGNTIY
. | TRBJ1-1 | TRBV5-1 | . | ASSLTGYYTEAF
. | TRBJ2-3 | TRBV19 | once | ASSIEGHPGDTQY
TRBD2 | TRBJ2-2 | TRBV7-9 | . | ASSVTSGANTGELF